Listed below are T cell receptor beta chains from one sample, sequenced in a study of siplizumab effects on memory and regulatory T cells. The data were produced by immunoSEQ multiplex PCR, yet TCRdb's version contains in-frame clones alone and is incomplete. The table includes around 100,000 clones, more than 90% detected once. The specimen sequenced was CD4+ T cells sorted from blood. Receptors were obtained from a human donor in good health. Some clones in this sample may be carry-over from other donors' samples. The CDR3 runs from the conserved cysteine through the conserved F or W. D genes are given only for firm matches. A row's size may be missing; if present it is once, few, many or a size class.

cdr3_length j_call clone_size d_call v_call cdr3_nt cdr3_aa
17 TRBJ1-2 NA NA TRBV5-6 TGTGCCAGCAGCTCCGATGGGGCAAATCGGGGTAACTATGGCTACACCTTC CASSSDGANRGNYGYTF
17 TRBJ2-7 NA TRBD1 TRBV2 TGTGCCAGCAGCGGGACAGGGGGTGGAGCGGGAGGCTACGAGCAGTACTTC CASSGTGGGAGGYEQYF
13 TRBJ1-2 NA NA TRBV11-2 TGTGCCAGCAGCTCCCGGCTGGTGGGTGGCTACACCTTC CASSSRLVGGYTF
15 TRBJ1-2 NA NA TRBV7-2 TGTGCCAGCAGCTTAAGGGGCGCCGGGGACTATGGCTACACCTTC CASSLRGAGDYGYTF
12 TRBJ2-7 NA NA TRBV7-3 TGTGCCAGCAGCTTAATTGGCTACGAGCAGTACTTC CASSLIGYEQYF
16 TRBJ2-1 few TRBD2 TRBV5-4 TGTGCCAGCAGCTTGGCGGCGGGAGGGCGTGTCAATGAGCAGTTCTTC CASSLAAGGRVNEQFF
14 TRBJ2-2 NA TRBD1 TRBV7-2 TGTGCCAGCAGCCAAGACAGGGCGACCGGGGAGCTGTTTTTT CASSQDRATGELFF
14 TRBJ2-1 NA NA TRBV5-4 TGTGCCAGCAGCTTTCGAGGGTCTCCCCATGAGCAGTTCTTC CASSFRGSPHEQFF
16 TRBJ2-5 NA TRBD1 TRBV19 TGTGCCAGTAGTATTACCGGGACAGGGGAGCGAGAGACCCAGTACTTC CASSITGTGERETQYF
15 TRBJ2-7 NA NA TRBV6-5 TGTGCCAGCGGAACACCTGTAGGACAATCGTACGAGCAGTACTTC CASGTPVGQSYEQYF
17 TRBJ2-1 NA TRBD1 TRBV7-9 TGTGCCAGCAGCCCGTACTGGGGACAGGGATCCTACAATGAGCAGTTCTTC CASSPYWGQGSYNEQFF
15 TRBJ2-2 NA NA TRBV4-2 TGTGCCAGCAGCCAAGAATGGGATCTCACCGGGGAGCTGTTTTTT CASSQEWDLTGELFF
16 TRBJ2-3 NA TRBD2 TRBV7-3 TGTGCCAGCAGCTTAATAGGCGGGAGCCTCACAGATACGCAGTATTTT CASSLIGGSLTDTQYF
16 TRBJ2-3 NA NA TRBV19 TGTGCCAGTAGTATAGCGGTTGGATCTAGCACAGATACGCAGTATTTT CASSIAVGSSTDTQYF
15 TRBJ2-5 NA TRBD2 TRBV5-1 TGCGCCAGCAGCTTCGGGAGGCCCGGCCGGGAGACCCAGTACTTC CASSFGRPGRETQYF
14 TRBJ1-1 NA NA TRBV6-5 TGTGCCAGCAGTTACCTCGGTCGGAGGACTGAAGCTTTCTTT CASSYLGRRTEAFF
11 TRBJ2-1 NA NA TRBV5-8 TGTGCCAGCAGCTCCTACAATGAGCAGTTCTTC CASSSYNEQFF
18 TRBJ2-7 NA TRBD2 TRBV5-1 TGCGCCAGCAGCTTGGTCTGGCTAGCGGGGCTCAGCTCCTACGAGCAGTACTTC CASSLVWLAGLSSYEQYF
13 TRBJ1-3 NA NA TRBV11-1 TGTGCCAGCAGCCCTTCGACGGGAAACACCATATATTTT CASSPSTGNTIYF
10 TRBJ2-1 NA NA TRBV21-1 TGTGCCAGAGATCTAGGGGAGCAGTTCTTC CARDLGEQFF
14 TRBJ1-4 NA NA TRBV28 TGTGCCAGCAGTCCCCCGGCTCCTTTGCGGAAACTGTTTTTT CASSPPAPLRKLFF
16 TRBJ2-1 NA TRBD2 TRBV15 TGTGCCACCAGCAGCCTACTAGCGGGAGTGGCCGATGAGCAGTTCTTC CATSSLLAGVADEQFF
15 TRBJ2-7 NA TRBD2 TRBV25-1 TGTGCCAGCAGTGTAACGGGGCTAGCGGGTCCCGAGCAGTACTTC CASSVTGLAGPEQYF
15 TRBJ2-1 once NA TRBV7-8 TGTGCCAGCAGCCAAACCTCATTGCCTTACAATGAGCAGTTCTTC CASSQTSLPYNEQFF
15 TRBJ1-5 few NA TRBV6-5 TGTGCCAGCAGTTTTAGGGGGGAAAGCAATCAGCCCCAGCATTTT CASSFRGESNQPQHF
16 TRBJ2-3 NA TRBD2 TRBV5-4 TGTGCCAGCAGCCCTGGGGGCGGGAGGGGGGCAGATACGCAGTATTTT CASSPGGGRGADTQYF
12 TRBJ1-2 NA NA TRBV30 TGTGCCTGGAGTGTAGAGGACTTTGGCTACACCTTC CAWSVEDFGYTF
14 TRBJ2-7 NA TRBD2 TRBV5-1 TGCGCCAGCAGCTACACCGGGACTACGGACGAGCAGTACTTC CASSYTGTTDEQYF
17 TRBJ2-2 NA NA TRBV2 TGTGCCAGCGTAGGACAGATGCTTACCCAAAGATCCGGGGAGCTGTTTTTT CASVGQMLTQRSGELFF
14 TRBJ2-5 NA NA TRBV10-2 TGCGCCAGCAGTGATTCTGGAGTCCAAGAGACCCAGTACTTC CASSDSGVQETQYF
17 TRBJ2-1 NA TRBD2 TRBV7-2 TGTGCCAGCAGTTACTCCGGGACTAGCGGCGCTGGGCATGAGCAGTTCTTC CASSYSGTSGAGHEQFF
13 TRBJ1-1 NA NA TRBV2 TGTGCCAGCAGTGTAGCCGGGAACACTGAAGCTTTCTTT CASSVAGNTEAFF
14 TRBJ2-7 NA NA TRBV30 TGTGCCTGGAATCACCAAGGCGCAGCCTACGAGCAGTACTTC CAWNHQGAAYEQYF
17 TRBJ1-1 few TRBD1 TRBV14 TGTGCCAGCAGCCTGACCCGAGACAGGGGAAAAAACACTGAAGCTTTCTTT CASSLTRDRGKNTEAFF
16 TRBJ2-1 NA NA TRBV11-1 TGTGCCAGCAGCTTACTCCCCCAGGGGAGCTACAATGAGCAGTTCTTC CASSLLPQGSYNEQFF
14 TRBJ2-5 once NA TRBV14 TGTGCCAGCAGCCAAGATTTACCGAAAGAGACCCAGTACTTC CASSQDLPKETQYF
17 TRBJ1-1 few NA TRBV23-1 TGCGCCAGCCCACGATCCAGATTGTCAGTCATGAACACTGAAGCTTTCTTT CASPRSRLSVMNTEAFF
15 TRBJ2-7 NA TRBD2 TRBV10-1 TGCGCCAGCAATTTTGCGGGAGGGCCGTCCGACGAGCAGTACTTC CASNFAGGPSDEQYF
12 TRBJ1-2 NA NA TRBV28 TGTGCCAGCAGTTTTGCGGCCTATGGCTACACCTTC CASSFAAYGYTF
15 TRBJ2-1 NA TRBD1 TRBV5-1 TGCGCCAGCAGCCTGAGGACAGGGGGCTACAATGAGCAGTTCTTC CASSLRTGGYNEQFF
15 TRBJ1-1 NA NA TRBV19 TGTGCCAGTAGTATTAGTGTGACGGCTTTCACTGAAGCTTTCTTT CASSISVTAFTEAFF
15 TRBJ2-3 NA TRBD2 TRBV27 TGTGCCAGCAGGCTAGCGGGTGGGAGGTGGGATACGCAGTATTTT CASRLAGGRWDTQYF
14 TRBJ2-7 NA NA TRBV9 TGTGCCAGCAGCTTTGGGACGGAACCCTACGAGCAGTACTTC CASSFGTEPYEQYF
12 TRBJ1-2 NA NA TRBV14 TGTGCCAGCAGCCCCCAGGGCTATGGCTACACCTTC CASSPQGYGYTF
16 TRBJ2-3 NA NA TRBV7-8 TGTGCCAGCAGCTTAGCGGACGCCGGAGTTACAGATACGCAGTATTTT CASSLADAGVTDTQYF
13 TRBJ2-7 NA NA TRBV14 TGTGCCAGCAGCCAGACCAGGGCGATGGAGCAGTACTTC CASSQTRAMEQYF
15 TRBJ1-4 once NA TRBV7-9 TGTGCCAGCAGCTTACAGCAGGGTAGGAATGAAAAACTGTTTTTT CASSLQQGRNEKLFF
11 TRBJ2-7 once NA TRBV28 TGTGCCAGCAGCCCCCTCAACGAGCAGTACTTC CASSPLNEQYF